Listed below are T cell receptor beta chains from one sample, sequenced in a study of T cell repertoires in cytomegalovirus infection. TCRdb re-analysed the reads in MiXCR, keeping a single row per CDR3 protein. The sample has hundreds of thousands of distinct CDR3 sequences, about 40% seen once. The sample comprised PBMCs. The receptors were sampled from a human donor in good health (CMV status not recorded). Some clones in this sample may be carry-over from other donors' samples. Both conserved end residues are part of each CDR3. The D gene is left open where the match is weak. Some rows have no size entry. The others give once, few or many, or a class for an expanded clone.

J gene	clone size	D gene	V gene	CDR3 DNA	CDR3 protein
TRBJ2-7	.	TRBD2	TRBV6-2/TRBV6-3	TGTGCCAGCAAGAGGACTAGCGGCTCCTACGAGCAGTACTTC	CASKRTSGSYEQYF
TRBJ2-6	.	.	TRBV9	TGTGCCAGCAGCGTAGTAGGGAGCTCTGGGGCCAACGTCCTGACTTTC	CASSVVGSSGANVLTF
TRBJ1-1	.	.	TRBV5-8	TGTGCCAGCAGCTTGACGACGGGGACAGCTTTCTTT	CASSLTTGTAFF
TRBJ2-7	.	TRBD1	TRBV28	TGTGCCAGCAGCCCTGGACAGGGCATATTGACCTACGAGCAGTACTTC	CASSPGQGILTYEQYF
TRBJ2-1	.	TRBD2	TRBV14	TGTGCCAGCAGCCAGGAGCTAGCGGCCCGGGGTGAGCAGTTCTTC	CASSQELAARGEQFF
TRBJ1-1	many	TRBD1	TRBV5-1	TGCGCCAGCAGCGACACAGGGGGGTCTACTGAAGCTTTCTTT	CASSDTGGSTEAFF
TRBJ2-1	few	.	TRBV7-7	TGTGCTAGCAGCTCCGGATCCACAGGTTACAATGAGCAGTTCTTC	CASSSGSTGYNEQFF
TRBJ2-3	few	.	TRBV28	TGTGCCAGCAGTTTATACCGGACCCTTGGGGGTACGCAGTATTTT	CASSLYRTLGGTQYF
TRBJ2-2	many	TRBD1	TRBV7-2	TGTGCCAGCAGGTCTACGGGACAGAAGAACACCGGGGAGCTGTTTTTT	CASRSTGQKNTGELFF
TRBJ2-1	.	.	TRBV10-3	TGTGCCATCATGGACGGATCCTCCTACAATGAGCAGTTCTTC	CAIMDGSSYNEQFF
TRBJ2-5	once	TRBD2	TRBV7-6	TGTGCCAGCAGCCGAAGAGAGGGCGGGGGGGCATTTGAGACCCAGTACTTC	CASSRREGGGAFETQYF
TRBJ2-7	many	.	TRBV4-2	TGTGCCAGCAGCCAAGATAGATCCCCTTTGCAGTACTTC	CASSQDRSPLQYF
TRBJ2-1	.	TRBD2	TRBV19	TGTGCCAGTAGTGGGCTAGCGGGGCACAATGAGCAGTTCTTC	CASSGLAGHNEQFF
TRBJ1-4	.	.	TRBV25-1	TGTGCCAGCAGTGGGCGGTTTAATGAAAAACTGTTTTTT	CASSGRFNEKLFF
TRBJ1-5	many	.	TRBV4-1	TGCGCCAGCAGCCTAAGGGAGGGGCCTAGCAATCAGCCCCAGCATTTT	CASSLREGPSNQPQHF
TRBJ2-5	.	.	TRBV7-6	TGTGCCAGCAGCTATGTAGATTCCTCACGAGGAGAGACCCAGTACTTC	CASSYVDSSRGETQYF
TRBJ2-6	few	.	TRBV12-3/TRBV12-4	TGTGCCAGCAGCCAGGGGAGCGTAGGCAACGTCCTGACTTTC	CASSQGSVGNVLTF
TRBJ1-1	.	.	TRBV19	TGTGCCAGTAGTATCCGGGGGATGAACACTGAAGCTTTCTTT	CASSIRGMNTEAFF
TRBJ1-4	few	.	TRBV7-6	TGTGCCAGCAGCCGGGGGGGTGATAATGAAAAACTGTTTTTT	CASSRGGDNEKLFF
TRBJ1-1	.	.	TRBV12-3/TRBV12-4	TGTGCCAGCACCCACCAGGGAACTGAAGCTTTCTTT	CASTHQGTEAFF
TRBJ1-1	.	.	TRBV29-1	TGCAGCGCCCGGGGAGGGAGAGGCACTGAAGCTTTCTTT	CSARGGRGTEAFF
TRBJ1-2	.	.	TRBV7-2	TGTGCCAGCAGCTTACTGCAGACCACCTATTGCTACACCTTC	CASSLLQTTYCYTF
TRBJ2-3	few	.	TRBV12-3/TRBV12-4	TGTGCCAGCAGCTCCCGGGCTAGTGCTTTGGATACGCAGTATTTT	CASSSRASALDTQYF
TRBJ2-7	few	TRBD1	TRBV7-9	TGTGCCAGCAGCTCAAGCAATCGGGACAGGAGCTACGAGCAGTACTTC	CASSSSNRDRSYEQYF
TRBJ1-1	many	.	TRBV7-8	TGTGCCAGCAGCAATATCCCGCAGGGAGTAAACACTGAAGCTTTCTTT	CASSNIPQGVNTEAFF
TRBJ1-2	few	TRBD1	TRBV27	TGTGCCAGCAGCCCAACGCTCCGACAGGGGAGCTATGGCTACACCTTC	CASSPTLRQGSYGYTF
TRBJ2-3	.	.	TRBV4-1	TGCGCCAGCAGCTTTCCGGGACAAGGCACAGATACGCAGTATTTT	CASSFPGQGTDTQYF
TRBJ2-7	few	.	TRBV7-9	TGTGCCAGCAGCCTAATGGGCCCTGCCTCCTACGAGCAGTACTTC	CASSLMGPASYEQYF
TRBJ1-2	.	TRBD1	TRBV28	TGTGCCAGCAGGCCTCGGACAGGGGGCATCGGTGTCTACACCTTC	CASRPRTGGIGVYTF
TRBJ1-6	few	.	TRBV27	TGTGCCAGCAGCCCGTGGGGGGGAAGGGATTCACCCCTCCACTTT	CASSPWGGRDSPLHF
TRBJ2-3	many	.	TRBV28	TGTGCCAGCAGTCCCAGTTTGGGTTCAGGGGGCACAGATACGCAGTATTTT	CASSPSLGSGGTDTQYF
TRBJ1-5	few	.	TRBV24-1	TGTGCCACCAGTAGAGACGGCACCAATCAGCCCCAGCATTTT	CATSRDGTNQPQHF
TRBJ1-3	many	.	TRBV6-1	TGTGCCAGCAGCCGCGACAGGTCCTCTGGAAACACCATATATTTT	CASSRDRSSGNTIYF
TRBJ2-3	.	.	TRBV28	TGTGCCAGCAGTCCCGGGACACGTAAATCAGATACGCAGTATTTT	CASSPGTRKSDTQYF
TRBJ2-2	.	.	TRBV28	TGTGCCAGCAGGGGGGGGGACATCTTCACCGTGGAGCTGTTTTTT	CASRGGDIFTVELFF
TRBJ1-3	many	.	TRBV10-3	TGTGCCGGCAGCTGGGGGAACGGAAACACCATATATTTT	CAGSWGNGNTIYF
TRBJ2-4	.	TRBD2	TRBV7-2	TGTGCCAGCAGCCCCACCGGGACTAGCGGGGGGAACATTCAGTACTTC	CASSPTGTSGGNIQYF
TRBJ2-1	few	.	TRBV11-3	TGTGCCAGCAGCGTCGAGTACGGCGGGTCCTACAATGAGCAGTTCTTC	CASSVEYGGSYNEQFF
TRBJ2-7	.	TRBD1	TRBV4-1	TGCGCCAGCAGCCAAGCCCAGGACAGGGGTTACTACGAGCAGTACTTC	CASSQAQDRGYYEQYF
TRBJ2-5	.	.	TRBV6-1	TGTGCCAGCAGTGAAATCCAGCGGCTTCAAGAGACCCAGTACTTC	CASSEIQRLQETQYF
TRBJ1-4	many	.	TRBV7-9	TGTGCCAGCAGCTTAGCTCAGGGGAATGAAAAACTGTTTTTT	CASSLAQGNEKLFF
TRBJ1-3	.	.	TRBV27	TGTCCCAGCAGTTCCTCGTGGGGCTCTGGAAACACCATATATTTT	CPSSSSWGSGNTIYF
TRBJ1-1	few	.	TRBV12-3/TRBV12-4	TGTGCCAGCAGTCCCGCCGGATTCAAAGCTTTCTTT	CASSPAGFKAFF
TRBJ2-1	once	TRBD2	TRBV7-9	TGTGCCAGCAGCGGGACTAGCGTGGGGCCCGTTTCCTTTAATGAGCAGTTCTTC	CASSGTSVGPVSFNEQFF
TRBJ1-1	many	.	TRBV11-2	TGTGCCAGCAGCTTAGATCGACGGCACAGTGAAGCTTTCTTT	CASSLDRRHSEAFF
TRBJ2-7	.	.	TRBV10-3	TGTGCCATCAGTGATTACAGGGTGGAGATGCACGAGCAGTACTTC	CAISDYRVEMHEQYF
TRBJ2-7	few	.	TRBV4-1	TGCGCCAGCAGCCAAGTCCAGGGGGGCGTATTACTTCACGAGCAGTACTTC	CASSQVQGGVLLHEQYF
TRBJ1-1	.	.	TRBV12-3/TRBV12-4	TGTGCCAGCATTCCTCGTTGGACGGCGAACACTGAAGCTTTCTTT	CASIPRWTANTEAFF
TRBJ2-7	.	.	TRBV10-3	TGTGCCATCATTGACGACTACGAGCAGTACTTC	CAIIDDYEQYF
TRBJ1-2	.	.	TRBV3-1	TGTGCCAGCAGCCAAGACACAGGGTCTGGCTACACCTTC	CASSQDTGSGYTF
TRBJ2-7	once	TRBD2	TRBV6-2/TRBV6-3	TGTGCCAGCAGTGGGGGACTAGCGGGGGACCCCGCTTCCTGCGAGCAGTACTTC	CASSGGLAGDPASCEQYF
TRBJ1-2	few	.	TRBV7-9	TGTGCCAGCACATCGACGGCAAACTATGGCTACACCTTC	CASTSTANYGYTF
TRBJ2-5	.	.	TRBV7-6	TGTTCCAGCAGCTTAGCGTTAGAGTCCGAGACCCAGTACTTC	CSSSLALESETQYF
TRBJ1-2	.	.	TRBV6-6	TGTGCCAGCAGAGCGGCAGCCAACTATGGCTACACCTTC	CASRAAANYGYTF
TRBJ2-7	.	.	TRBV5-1	TGCGCCAGCAGCTTGGTTTCAGGGGAGGTTTACGAGCAGTACTTC	CASSLVSGEVYEQYF
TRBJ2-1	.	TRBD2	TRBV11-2	TGTGCCAGCAGCCCCCCACTAGCGGGAGGGTACAATGAGCAGTTCTTC	CASSPPLAGGYNEQFF
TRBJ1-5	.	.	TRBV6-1	TGTGCCAGCAGTGCCCCCGGTCAGCCCCAGCATTTT	CASSAPGQPQHF
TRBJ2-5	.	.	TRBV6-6	TGTGCCCGCAGTTACTCGGGAGAGACCCAGTACTTC	CARSYSGETQYF